This T cell receptor beta chain was retrieved from a study of neoadjuvant anti-PD-1 for oral cavity cancer. Study details: Patients without progression received a fourth nivolumab dose around day 43, then surgical resection on days 50-56.

Six replicates per PBMC sample, mostly from roughly 0.45 ug of genomic DNA. The assay was immunoSEQ multiplex PCR, and TCRdb's table has in-frame clones only and misses some. The sample gives approximately 15,000 clones, less than 80% of which show up once; under 3.5% is in the top ten. Stage II-IVA oral cavity squamous cell carcinoma was new and untreated by systemic or radiation therapy. The patients had HPV-negative, locally advanced oral cavity squamous cell carcinoma. The specimen was PBMCs, collected before nivolumab (anti-PD-1) treatment. The receptor was isolated from a person between 35 and 79 years old with oral cavity squamous cell carcinoma.

The CDR3 nucleotides read TGTGCCAGCACTCCCTCAGGGTTCACAGATACGCAGTATTTT. Translated, it gives CASTPSGFTDTQYF. The chain has TRBV6-5 and TRBJ2-3, with a weak D call TRBD1 (5 bases). Germline V gene lookup returns CDR1 MNHEY and CDR2 SVGAGI. Trimming removed 7 bases at V and 2 bases at J, with 13 bases between. The CDR3 length is 14 residues.